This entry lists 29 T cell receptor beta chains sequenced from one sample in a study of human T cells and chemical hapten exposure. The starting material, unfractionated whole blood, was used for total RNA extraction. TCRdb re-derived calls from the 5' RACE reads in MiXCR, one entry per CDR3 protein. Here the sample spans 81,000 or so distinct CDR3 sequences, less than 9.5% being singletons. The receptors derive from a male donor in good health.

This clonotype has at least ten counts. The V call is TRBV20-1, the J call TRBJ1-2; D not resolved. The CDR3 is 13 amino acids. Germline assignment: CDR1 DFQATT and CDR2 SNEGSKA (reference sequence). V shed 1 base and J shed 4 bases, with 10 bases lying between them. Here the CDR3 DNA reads TGCAGTGCTAGAGCAGAGGCAGGCTATGGCTACACCTTC. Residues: CSARAEAGYGYTF.

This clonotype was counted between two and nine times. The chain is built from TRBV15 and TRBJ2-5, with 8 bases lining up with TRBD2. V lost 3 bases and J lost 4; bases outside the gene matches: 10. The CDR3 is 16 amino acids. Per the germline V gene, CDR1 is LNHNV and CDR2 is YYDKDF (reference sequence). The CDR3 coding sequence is TGTGCCACCAGCAGCCAACGGGAGGGCCCTCGAGAGACCCAGTACTTC. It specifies CATSSQREGPRETQYF.

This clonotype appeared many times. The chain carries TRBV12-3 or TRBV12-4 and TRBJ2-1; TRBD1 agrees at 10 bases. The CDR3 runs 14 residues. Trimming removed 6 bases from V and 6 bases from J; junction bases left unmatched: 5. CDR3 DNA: TGTGCCAGCAGGGGACAGGGGAGGGGCAATGAGCAGTTCTTC. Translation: CASRGQGRGNEQFF.

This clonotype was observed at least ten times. The CDR3 spells CASSLERAGSTDTQYF. CDR3 nucleotide sequence: TGTGCCAGCAGCTTAGAAAGGGCGGGGAGCACAGATACGCAGTATTTT. The chain has TRBV7-2 and TRBJ2-3; possible D gene TRBD2, 6 bases. The CDR3 has 16 residues. Germline V lookup: CDR1 SGHTA, CDR2 FQGNSA. V lost 1 base to trimming and J lost 0 bases, with 11 bases between them.

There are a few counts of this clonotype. The CDR3 DNA sequence: TGTGCCACCAGCAGAGGCCCCGAGGATGAGCAGTTCTTC. It codes for CATSRGPEDEQFF. The chain combines TRBV15 with TRBJ2-1; D is ambiguous. The CDR3 spans 13 residues. Germline CDR1 reads LNHNV; CDR2 reads YYDKDF (reference sequence). Trimming pared 1 base from V and 8 bases from J, leaving 9 bases between.

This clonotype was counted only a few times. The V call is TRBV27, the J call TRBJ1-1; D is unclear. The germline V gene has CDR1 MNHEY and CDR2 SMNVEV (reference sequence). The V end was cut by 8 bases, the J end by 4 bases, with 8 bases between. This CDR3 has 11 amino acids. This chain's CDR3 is CASATLTEAFF. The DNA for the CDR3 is TGTGCCAGCGCAACACTCACTGAAGCTTTCTTT.

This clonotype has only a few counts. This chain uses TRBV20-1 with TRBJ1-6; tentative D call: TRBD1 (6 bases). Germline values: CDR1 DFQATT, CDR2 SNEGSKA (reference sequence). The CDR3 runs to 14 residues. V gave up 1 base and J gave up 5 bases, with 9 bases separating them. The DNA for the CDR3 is TGCAGTGCTAGAGGGACAGCTGATAATTCACCCCTCCACTTT. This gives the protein CSARGTADNSPLHF.

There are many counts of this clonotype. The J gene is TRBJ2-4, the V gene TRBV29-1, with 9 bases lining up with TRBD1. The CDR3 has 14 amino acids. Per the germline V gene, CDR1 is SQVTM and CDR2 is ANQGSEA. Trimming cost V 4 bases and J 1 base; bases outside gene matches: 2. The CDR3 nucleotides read TGCAGCGTTGGGGACAGGGTGGCCAAAAACATTCAGTACTTC. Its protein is CSVGDRVAKNIQYF.

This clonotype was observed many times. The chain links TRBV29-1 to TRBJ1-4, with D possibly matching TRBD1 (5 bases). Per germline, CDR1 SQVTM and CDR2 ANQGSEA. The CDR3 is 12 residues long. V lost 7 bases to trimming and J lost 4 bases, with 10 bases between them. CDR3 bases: TGCAGCGGCGGGGGGTTTAATGAAAAACTGTTTTTT. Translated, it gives CSGGGFNEKLFF.

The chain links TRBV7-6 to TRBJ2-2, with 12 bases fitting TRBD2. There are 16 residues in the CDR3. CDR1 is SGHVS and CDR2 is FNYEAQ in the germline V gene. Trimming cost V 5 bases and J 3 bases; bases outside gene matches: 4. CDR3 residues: CASSRTSGTDTGELFF. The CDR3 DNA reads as TGTGCCAGCAGCCGGACTAGCGGGACTGACACCGGGGAGCTGTTTTTT.

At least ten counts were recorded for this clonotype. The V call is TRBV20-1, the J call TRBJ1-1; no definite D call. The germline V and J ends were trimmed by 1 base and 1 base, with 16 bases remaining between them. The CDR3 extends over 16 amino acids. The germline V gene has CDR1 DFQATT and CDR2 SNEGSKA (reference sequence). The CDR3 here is CSARGDFFNENTEAFF. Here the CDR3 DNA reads TGCAGTGCTAGAGGTGACTTCTTCAACGAGAACACTGAAGCTTTCTTT.

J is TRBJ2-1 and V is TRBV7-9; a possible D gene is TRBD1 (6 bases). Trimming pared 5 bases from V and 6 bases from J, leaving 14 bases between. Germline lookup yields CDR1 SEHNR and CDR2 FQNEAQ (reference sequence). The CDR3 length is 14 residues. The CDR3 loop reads CASSPQGRGNEQFF. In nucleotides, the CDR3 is TGTGCCAGCAGCCCACAGGGTCGAGGCAATGAGCAGTTCTTC.

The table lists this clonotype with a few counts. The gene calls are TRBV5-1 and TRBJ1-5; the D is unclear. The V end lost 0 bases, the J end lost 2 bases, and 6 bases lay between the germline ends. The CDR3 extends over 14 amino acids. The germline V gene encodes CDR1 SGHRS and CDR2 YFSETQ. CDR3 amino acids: CASSLDHGNQPQHF. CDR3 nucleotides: TGCGCCAGCAGCTTGGACCACGGCAATCAGCCCCAGCATTTT.

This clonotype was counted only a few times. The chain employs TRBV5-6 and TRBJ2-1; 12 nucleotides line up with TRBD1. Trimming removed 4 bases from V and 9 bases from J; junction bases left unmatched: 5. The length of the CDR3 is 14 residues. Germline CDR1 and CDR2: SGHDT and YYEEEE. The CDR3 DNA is TGTGCCAGCAGCATCGGGACAGGGGGCGGTGAGCAGTTCTTC. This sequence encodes CASSIGTGGGEQFF.

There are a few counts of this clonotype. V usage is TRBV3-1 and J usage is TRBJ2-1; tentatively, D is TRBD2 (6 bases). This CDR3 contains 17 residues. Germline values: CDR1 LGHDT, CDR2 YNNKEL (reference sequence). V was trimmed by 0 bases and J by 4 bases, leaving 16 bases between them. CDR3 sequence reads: CASSQDGDWTAYNEQFF. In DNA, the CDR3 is TGTGCCAGCAGCCAAGACGGGGACTGGACTGCGTACAATGAGCAGTTCTTC.

CDR3 nucleotides: TGTGCCAGCAGTGAGGGACACGGCCCCAACTATGGCTACACCTTC. This codes for CASSEGHGPNYGYTF. The V gene is TRBV2, the J gene TRBJ1-2, with D perhaps matching TRBD1 (6 bases). CDR1 SNHLY and CDR2 FYNNEI come from the germline V gene. Trimming stripped 3 bases from V and 2 bases from J, with 13 bases between. There are 15 residues in the CDR3.

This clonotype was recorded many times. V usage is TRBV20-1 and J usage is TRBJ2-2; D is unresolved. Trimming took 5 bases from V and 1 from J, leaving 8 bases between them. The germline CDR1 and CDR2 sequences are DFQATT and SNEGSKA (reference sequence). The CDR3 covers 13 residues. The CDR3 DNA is TGCAGTGCTCGAAGGGAGAACACCGGGGAGCTGTTTTTT. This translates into CSARRENTGELFF.

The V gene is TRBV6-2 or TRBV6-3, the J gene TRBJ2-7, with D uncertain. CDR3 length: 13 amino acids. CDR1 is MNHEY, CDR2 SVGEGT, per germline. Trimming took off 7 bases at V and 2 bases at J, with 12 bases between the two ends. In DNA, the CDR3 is TGTGCCAGCACTACCCTCGGACCCTACGAGCAGTACTTC. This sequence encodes CASTTLGPYEQYF.

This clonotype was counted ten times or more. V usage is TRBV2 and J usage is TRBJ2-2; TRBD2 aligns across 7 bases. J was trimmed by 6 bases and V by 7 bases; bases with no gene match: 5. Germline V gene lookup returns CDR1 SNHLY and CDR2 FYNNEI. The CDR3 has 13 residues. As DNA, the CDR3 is TGTGCCAGCATGACTAGCTACGCCGGGGAGCTGTTTTTT. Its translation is CASMTSYAGELFF.

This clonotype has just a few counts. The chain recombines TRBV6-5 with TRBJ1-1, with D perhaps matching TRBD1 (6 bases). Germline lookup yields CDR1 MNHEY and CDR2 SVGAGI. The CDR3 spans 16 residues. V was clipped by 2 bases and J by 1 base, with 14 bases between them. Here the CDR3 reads CASSYDGGSSNTEAFF. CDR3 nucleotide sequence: TGTGCCAGCAGTTACGACGGGGGCTCCTCGAACACTGAAGCTTTCTTT.

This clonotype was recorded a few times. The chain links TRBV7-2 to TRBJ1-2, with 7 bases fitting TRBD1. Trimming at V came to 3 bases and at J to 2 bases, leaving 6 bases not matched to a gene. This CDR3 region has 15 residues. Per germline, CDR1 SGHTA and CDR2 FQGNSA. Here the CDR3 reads CASSLTGQTNYGYTF. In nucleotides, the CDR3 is TGTGCCAGCAGCTTGACAGGGCAGACGAACTATGGCTACACCTTC.

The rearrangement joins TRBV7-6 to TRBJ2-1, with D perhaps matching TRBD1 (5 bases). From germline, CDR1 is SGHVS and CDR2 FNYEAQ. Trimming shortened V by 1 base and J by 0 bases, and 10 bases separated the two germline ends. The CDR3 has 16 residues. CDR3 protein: CASSLGTGLSYNEQFF. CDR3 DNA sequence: TGTGCCAGCAGCTTAGGAACAGGTCTCTCCTACAATGAGCAGTTCTTC.

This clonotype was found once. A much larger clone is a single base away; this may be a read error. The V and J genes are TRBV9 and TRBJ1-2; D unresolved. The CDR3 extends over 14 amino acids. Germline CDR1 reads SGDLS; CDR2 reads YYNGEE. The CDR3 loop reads CASSPDGKDYSYTF. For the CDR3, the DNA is TGTGCCAGCAGCCCGGACGGGAAGGACTATAGCTACACCTTC.

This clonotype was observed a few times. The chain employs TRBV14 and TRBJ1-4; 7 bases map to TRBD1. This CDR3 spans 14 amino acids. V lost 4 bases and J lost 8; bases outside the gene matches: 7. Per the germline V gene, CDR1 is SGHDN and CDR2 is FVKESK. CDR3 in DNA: TGTGCCAGCAGCCCCCGGGACAGCGACGAAAAACTGTTTTTT. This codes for CASSPRDSDEKLFF.

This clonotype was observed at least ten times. For the CDR3, the DNA is TGTGCCAGCAGTTTATCGTTCGGGGCAGCCTACGAGCAGTACTTC. Translating it yields CASSLSFGAAYEQYF. The genes are TRBV27 and TRBJ2-7; D could derive from TRBD1 or TRBD2 (5 bases each). The ends were cut back, 0 bases at V and 2 bases at J, with 11 bases in the middle. The CDR3 has 15 amino acids. Germline values: CDR1 MNHEY, CDR2 SMNVEV (reference sequence).

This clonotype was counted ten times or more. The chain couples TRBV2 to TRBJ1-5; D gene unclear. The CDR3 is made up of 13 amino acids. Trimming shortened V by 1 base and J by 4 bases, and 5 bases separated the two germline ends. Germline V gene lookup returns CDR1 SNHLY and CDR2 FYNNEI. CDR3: CASSEGGNQPQHF. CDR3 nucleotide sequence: TGTGCCAGCAGTGAAGGAGGGAATCAGCCCCAGCATTTT.

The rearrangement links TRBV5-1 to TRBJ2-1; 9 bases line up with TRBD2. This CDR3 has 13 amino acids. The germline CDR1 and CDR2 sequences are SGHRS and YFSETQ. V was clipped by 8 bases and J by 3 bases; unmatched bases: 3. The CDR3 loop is CASRLADYNEQFF. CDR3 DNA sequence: TGCGCCAGTCGACTAGCGGACTACAATGAGCAGTTCTTC.

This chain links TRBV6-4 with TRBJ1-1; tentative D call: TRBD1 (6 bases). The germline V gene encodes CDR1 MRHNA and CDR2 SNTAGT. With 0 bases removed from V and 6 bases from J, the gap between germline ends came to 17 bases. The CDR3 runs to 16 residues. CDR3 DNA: TGTGCCAGCAGTGACTCCTTAACCGACAGGTTGGCTGAAGCTTTCTTT. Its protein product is CASSDSLTDRLAEAFF.

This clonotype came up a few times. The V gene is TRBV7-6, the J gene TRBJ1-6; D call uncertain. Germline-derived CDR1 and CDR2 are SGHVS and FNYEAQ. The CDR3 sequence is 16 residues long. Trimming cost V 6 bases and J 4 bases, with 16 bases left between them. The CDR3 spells CASSSTSGSYNSPLHF. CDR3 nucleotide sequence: TGTGCCAGCAGTTCGACGTCAGGCTCGTATAATTCACCCCTCCACTTT.